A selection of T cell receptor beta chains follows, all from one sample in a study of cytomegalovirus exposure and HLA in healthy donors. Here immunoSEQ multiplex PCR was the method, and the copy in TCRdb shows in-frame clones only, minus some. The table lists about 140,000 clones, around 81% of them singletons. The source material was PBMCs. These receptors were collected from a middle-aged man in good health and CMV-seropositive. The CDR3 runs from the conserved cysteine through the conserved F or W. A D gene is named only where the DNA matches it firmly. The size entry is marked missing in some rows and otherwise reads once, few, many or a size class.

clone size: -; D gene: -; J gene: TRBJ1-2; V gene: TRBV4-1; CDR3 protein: CASSQDPGNPSRRGYTF; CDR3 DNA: TGCGCCAGCAGCCAAGATCCCGGGAACCCGAGCCGTAGAGGCTACACCTTC
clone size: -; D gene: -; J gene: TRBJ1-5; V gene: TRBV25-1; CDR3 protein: CASPGGEFSINQPQHF; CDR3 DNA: TGTGCCAGCCCCGGAGGGGAATTCTCGATCAATCAGCCCCAGCATTTT
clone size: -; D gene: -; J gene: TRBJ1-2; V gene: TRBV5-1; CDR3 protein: CASSLENSNYGYTF; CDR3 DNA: TGCGCCAGCAGCTTGGAGAACTCTAACTATGGCTACACCTTC
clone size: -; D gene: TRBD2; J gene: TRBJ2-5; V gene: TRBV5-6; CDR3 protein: CASSLLAGEETQYF; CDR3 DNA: TGTGCCAGCAGCTTACTAGCGGGGGAAGAGACCCAGTACTTC
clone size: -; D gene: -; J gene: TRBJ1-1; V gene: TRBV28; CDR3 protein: CASSLVRDTKENTEAFF; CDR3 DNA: TGTGCCAGCAGTTTAGTTCGGGACACAAAGGAGAACACTGAAGCTTTCTTT
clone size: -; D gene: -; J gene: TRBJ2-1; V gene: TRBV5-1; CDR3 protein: CASSLVVSTPNEQFF; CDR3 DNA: TGCGCCAGCAGCTTGGTTGTTAGCACCCCCAATGAGCAGTTCTTC
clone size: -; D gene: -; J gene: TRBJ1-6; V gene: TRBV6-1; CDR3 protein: CASSEAIFSGEGSPLHF; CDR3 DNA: TGTGCCAGCAGTGAAGCGATATTCTCAGGGGAGGGTTCACCCCTCCACTTT
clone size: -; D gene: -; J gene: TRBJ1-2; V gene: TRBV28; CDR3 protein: CASSSRLKSYGYTF; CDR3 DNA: TGTGCCAGCAGTTCAAGACTGAAGTCCTATGGCTACACCTTC
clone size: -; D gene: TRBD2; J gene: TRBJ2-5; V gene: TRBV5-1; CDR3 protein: CASSSLTSGGKETQYF; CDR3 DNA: TGCGCCAGCAGCTCTCTGACTAGCGGGGGCAAAGAGACCCAGTACTTC
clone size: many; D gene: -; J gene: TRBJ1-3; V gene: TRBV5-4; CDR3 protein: CASSFFGGAGNTIYF; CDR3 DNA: TGTGCCAGCAGCTTTTTCGGGGGAGCTGGAAACACCATATATTTT
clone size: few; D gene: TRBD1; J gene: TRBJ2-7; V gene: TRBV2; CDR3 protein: CASSADRDSYEQYF; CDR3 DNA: TGTGCCAGCAGTGCTGACCGGGACAGCTACGAGCAGTACTTC
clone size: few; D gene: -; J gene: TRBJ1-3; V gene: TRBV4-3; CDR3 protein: CASSQSTSSGNTIYF; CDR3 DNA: TGCGCCAGCAGCCAATCCACGAGCTCTGGAAACACCATATATTTT
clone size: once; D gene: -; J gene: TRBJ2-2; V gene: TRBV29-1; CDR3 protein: CSVEEGSGELFF; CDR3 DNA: TGCAGCGTTGAGGAGGGGTCCGGGGAGCTGTTTTTT
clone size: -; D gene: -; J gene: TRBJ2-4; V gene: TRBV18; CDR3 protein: CASSKDSDKNIQYF; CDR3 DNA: TGTGCCAGCTCCAAGGACTCGGACAAAAACATTCAGTACTTC
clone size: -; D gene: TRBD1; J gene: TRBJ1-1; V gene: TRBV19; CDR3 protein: CASSIDHRGWTEAFF; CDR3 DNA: TGTGCCAGTAGTATAGATCACAGGGGATGGACTGAAGCTTTCTTT
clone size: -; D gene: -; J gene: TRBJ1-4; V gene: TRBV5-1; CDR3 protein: CASSYGLGEGEKLFF; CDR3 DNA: TGCGCCAGCAGCTACGGTTTAGGGGAGGGTGAAAAACTGTTTTTT